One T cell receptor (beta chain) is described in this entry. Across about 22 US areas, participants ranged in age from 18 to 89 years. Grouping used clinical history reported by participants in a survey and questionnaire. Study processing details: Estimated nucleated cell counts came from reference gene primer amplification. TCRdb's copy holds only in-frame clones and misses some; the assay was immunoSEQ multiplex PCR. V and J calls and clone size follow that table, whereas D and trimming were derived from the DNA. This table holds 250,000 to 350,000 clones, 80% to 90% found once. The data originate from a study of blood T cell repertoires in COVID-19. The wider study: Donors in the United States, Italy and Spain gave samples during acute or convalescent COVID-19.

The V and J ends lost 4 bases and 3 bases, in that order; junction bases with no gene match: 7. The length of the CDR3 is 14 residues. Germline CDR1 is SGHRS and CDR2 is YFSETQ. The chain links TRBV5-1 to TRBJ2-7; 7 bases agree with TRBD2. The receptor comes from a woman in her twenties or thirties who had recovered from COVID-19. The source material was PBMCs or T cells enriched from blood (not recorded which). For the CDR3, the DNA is TGCGCCAGCAGCGGACTACCGGGAGGCTACGAGCAGTACTTC. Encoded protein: CASSGLPGGYEQYF.